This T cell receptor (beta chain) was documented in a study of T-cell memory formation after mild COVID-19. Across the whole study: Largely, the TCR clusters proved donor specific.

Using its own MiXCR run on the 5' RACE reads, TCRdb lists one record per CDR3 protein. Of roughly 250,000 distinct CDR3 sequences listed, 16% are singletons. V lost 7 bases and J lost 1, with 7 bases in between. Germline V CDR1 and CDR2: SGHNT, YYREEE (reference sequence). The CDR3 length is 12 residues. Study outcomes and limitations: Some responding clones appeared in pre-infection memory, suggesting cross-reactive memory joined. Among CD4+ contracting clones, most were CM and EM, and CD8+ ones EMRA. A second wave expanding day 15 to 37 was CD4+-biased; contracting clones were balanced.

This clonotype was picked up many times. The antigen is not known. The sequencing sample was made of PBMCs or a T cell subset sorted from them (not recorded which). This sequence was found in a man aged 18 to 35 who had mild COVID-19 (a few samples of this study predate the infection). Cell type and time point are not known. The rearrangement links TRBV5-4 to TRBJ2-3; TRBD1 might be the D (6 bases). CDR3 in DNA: TGTGCCAGCCACAGGGGCACAGATACGCAGTATTTT. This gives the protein CASHRGTDTQYF.